A selection of T cell receptor beta chains follows, all from one sample in a study of radiation and T cells in renal cell carcinoma. Sequenced by immunoSEQ multiplex PCR; TCRdb stores in-frame clones only, minus some. The data show some 150,000 clones, over 80% seen once. The sequenced sample was blood, obtained from a patient whose treatment included radiotherapy and nephrectomy. These TCRs come from a woman aged 45-59 years with renal cell carcinoma. Both conserved end residues are part of each CDR3. The D gene is left open where the match is weak. Expanded clones get a size class; other rows say once, few or many, or leave the size out.

TRBV7-2,NA,TRBJ2-5,NA,CASSLEAGYQETQYF,TGTGCCAGCAGCTTAGAGGCGGGATACCAAGAGACCCAGTACTTC
TRBV7-9,NA,TRBJ1-6,NA,CASSPSGVDSPLHF,TGTGCCAGCAGCCCTTCGGGGGTTGATTCACCCCTCCACTTT
TRBV28,few,TRBJ1-3,TRBD1,CASSPGQGLSSGNTIYF,TGTGCCAGCAGCCCAGGACAGGGATTGTCCTCTGGAAACACCATATATTTT
TRBV15,NA,TRBJ1-1,NA,CATSSPGQQNTEAFF,TGTGCCACCAGCAGCCCGGGGCAGCAGAACACTGAAGCTTTCTTT
TRBV5-4,NA,TRBJ2-5,NA,CASSLAVQETQYF,TGTGCCAGCAGCTTGGCAGTCCAAGAGACCCAGTACTTC
TRBV27,NA,TRBJ2-2,NA,CASSYQSDGELFF,TGTGCCAGCAGTTATCAATCCGACGGGGAGCTGTTTTTT
TRBV6-6,NA,TRBJ1-2,NA,CASSYSMGTTFF,TGTGCCAGCAGTTACTCGATGGGGACAACTTTTTTC
TRBV6-1,NA,TRBJ1-5,NA,CASSVWGAGQPQHF,TGTGCCAGCAGTGTATGGGGGGCCGGTCAGCCCCAGCATTTT
TRBV6-6,few,TRBJ1-5,NA,CASRQVSNQPQHF,TGTGCCAGCAGACAAGTGAGCAATCAGCCCCAGCATTTT
TRBV9,once,TRBJ1-4,NA,CASSVHAGNEKLFF,TGTGCCAGCAGCGTTCATGCGGGCAATGAAAAACTGTTTTTT
TRBV4-2,NA,TRBJ2-7,TRBD1,CASSQEGDRAYEQYF,TGTGCCAGCAGCCAAGAGGGCGACAGGGCCTACGAGCAGTACTTC
TRBV10-3,NA,TRBJ2-5,NA,CAIMRGGGETQYF,TGTGCCATCATGAGGGGAGGAGGGGAGACCCAGTACTTC
TRBV2,NA,TRBJ2-1,NA,CASSDNEQFF,TGTGCCAGCAGTGACAATGAGCAGTTCTTC
TRBV29-1,NA,TRBJ2-7,NA,CSAGGAKPPYEQYF,TGCAGCGCCGGTGGGGCAAAACCCCCCTACGAGCAGTACTTC
TRBV5-1,once,TRBJ1-1,NA,CASSSTTGRTEAFF,TGCGCCAGCAGCTCAACCACAGGGAGGACTGAAGCTTTCTTT
TRBV2,NA,TRBJ2-1,NA,CASWAGSYNEQFF,TGTGCCAGCTGGGCAGGATCGTACAATGAGCAGTTCTTC
TRBV9,once,TRBJ1-1,NA,CASSPHSRGAFF,TGTGCCAGCAGCCCACATTCTAGAGGAGCTTTCTTT